The 13 T cell receptor beta chains listed next were all sequenced from one sample in a study of blood T cell repertoires in COVID-19. The repertoire was sequenced with immunoSEQ multiplex PCR; TCRdb's copy has only in-frame clones and lacks some. The data hold over 250,000 clones, with about 86% observed a single time. Sequencing was carried out using PBMCs or T cells enriched from blood (not recorded which). The receptors stem from a man aged 25 to 40 with acute COVID-19.

This chain joins TRBV6-2 or TRBV6-3 and TRBJ2-7, with 11 bases matching TRBD2. J was trimmed by 2 bases and V by 4 bases; bases with no gene match: 1. The germline gives CDR1 MNHEY, CDR2 SVGEGT. This CDR3 has 14 amino acids. The CDR3: CASSLGLAAYEQYV. As DNA, the CDR3 is TGTGCCAGCAGTTTGGGACTAGCGGCCTACGAGCAGTACGTC.

The count of this clone is one. Different DNA sequences within this sample yield the same CDR3. The chain is built from TRBV7-9 and TRBJ1-2; TRBD1 might be the D (6 bases). The V gene's germline CDR1 is SEHNR and CDR2 FQNEAQ (reference sequence). The CDR3 extends over 13 amino acids. V was pared by 5 bases and J by 4 bases, with 11 bases between. The CDR3 DNA is TGTGCCAGCAGCCTAGGACAGCTCTATGGCTACACCTTC. Residues: CASSLGQLYGYTF.

The gene calls are TRBV9 and TRBJ2-1, with TRBD2 matching 15 bases. CDR1 is SGDLS, CDR2 YYNGEE, per germline. The V and J ends lost 5 bases and 4 bases, in that order; junction bases with no gene match: 7. The CDR3 totals 17 residues. The CDR3 DNA sequence: TGTGCCAGCAGTGGGACTAGCGGGAGGCAGGCATACAATGAGCAGTTCTTC. Translating gives CASSGTSGRQAYNEQFF.

This chain links TRBV7-2 with TRBJ2-5; a possible D gene is TRBD2 (6 bases). Trimming left V 5 bases short and J 2 bases short, with 12 bases between. Germline V CDR1 and CDR2: SGHTA, FQGNSA. The CDR3 spans 14 residues. This CDR3 reads CASSPPGLQETQYF. DNA for the CDR3: TGTGCCAGCAGCCCCCCGGGACTTCAAGAGACCCAGTACTTC. Drawing the rest from reference TRBV7-2 and TRBJ2-5, the complete variable domain is GAGVSQSPSNKVTEKGKDVELRCDPISGHTALYWYRQSLGQGLEFLIYFQGNSAPDKSGLPSDRFSAERTGGSVSTLTIQRTQQEDSAVYLCASSPPGLQETQYFGPGTRLLVL.

The V and J genes are TRBV7-2 and TRBJ2-5; tentatively, D is TRBD1 (6 bases). Trimming left V 0 bases short and J 5 bases short, with 13 bases between. The CDR3 contains 15 residues. In germline, CDR1 is SGHTA, CDR2 FQGNSA. CDR3 DNA: TGTGCCAGCAGCTTAGCGCCAGGGGCAGGGGAGACCCAGTACTTC. It codes for CASSLAPGAGETQYF.

This rearrangement joins TRBV3-1 (or the pseudogene TRBV3-2) to TRBJ1-2, with D maybe TRBD1 (5 bases). The CDR3 has 15 residues. V was trimmed by 3 bases and J by 1 base, leaving 12 bases between them. CDR1 and CDR2 from the germline V gene are LGHDT and YNNKEL (reference sequence). CDR3 in amino acids: CASSHFRVFNYGYTF. DNA of the CDR3: TGTGCCAGCAGCCATTTCAGGGTTTTTAACTATGGCTACACCTTC.

In this sample, this clone turned up a few times. J is TRBJ2-1 and V is TRBV3-1 (or the pseudogene TRBV3-2); TRBD2 matches at 8 bases. This CDR3 spans 16 amino acids. V shed 1 base and J 4 bases; nucleotides not matched to a gene: 6. The germline gives CDR1 LGHDT, CDR2 YNNKEL (reference sequence). CDR3 residues: CASSQVLAGPYNEQFF. Written as DNA, the CDR3 is TGTGCCAGCAGCCAAGTTTTAGCGGGGCCTTACAATGAGCAGTTCTTC.

The rearrangement links TRBV3-1 (or the pseudogene TRBV3-2) to TRBJ2-2; TRBD1 is a possible D gene (6 bases). This CDR3 has 15 amino acids. Germline CDR1 is LGHDT and CDR2 is YNNKEL (reference sequence). Trimming cost V 3 bases and J 5 bases, with 13 bases left between them. The DNA for the CDR3 is TGTGCCAGCAGCCACGGGACCAGGGGTACCGGGGAGCTGTTTTTT. Translating it yields CASSHGTRGTGELFF.

J is TRBJ2-3 and V is TRBV5-5; 14 nucleotides agree with TRBD2. Germline values: CDR1 SGHKS, CDR2 YYEKEE (reference sequence). This CDR3 contains 16 residues. V lost 4 bases, J lost 3 bases, and 4 bases stayed unmatched. The CDR3 DNA follows: TGTGCCAGCAGCGTGGGACTAGCGGGGGAGACAGATACGCAGTATTTT. Translated, it gives CASSVGLAGETDTQYF.

The chain joins TRBV4-3 to TRBJ1-6, with D tentatively TRBD1 (5 bases). CDR1 is LGHNA, CDR2 YSLEER, per germline. This CDR3 comprises 15 residues. The V end was cut by 0 bases, the J end by 9 bases, with 12 bases between. This chain's CDR3 is CASSQESRATSPLHF. As DNA, the CDR3 is TGCGCCAGCAGCCAAGAATCCAGGGCGACTTCACCCCTCCACTTT.

CDR3 DNA sequence: TGTGCCAGCAGCCGGGCTGGCGTCCAGGGAAGCTATGGCTACACCTTC. Residues: CASSRAGVQGSYGYTF. The rearrangement joins TRBV3-1 (or the pseudogene TRBV3-2) to TRBJ1-2, with D possibly matching TRBD1 (5 bases). V gave up 4 bases and J gave up 4 bases, with 19 bases separating them. CDR1 is LGHDT and CDR2 is YNNKEL in the germline V gene (reference sequence). The CDR3 is 16 amino acids.

V and J are TRBV6-7 and TRBJ2-7, with 7 nucleotides matching TRBD2. TRBV6-7 is marked as an open reading frame, function uncertain. V shed 4 bases and J 1 base; nucleotides not matched to a gene: 10. The CDR3 length is 16 residues. CDR3 sequence (DNA): TGTGCCAGCAGTTTCCAGCGGGACCGAGCTTCCTACGAGCAGTACGTC. This sequence encodes CASSFQRDRASYEQYV.

The chain couples TRBV18 to TRBJ1-6, with D tentatively TRBD1 (5 bases). The V end was cut by 4 bases, the J end by 7 bases, with 17 bases between. The germline gives CDR1 KGHSH, CDR2 LQKENI. The CDR3 contains 16 residues. CDR3 in amino acids: CASSLTKRQKNSPLHF. CDR3 nucleotides: TGTGCCAGCTCACTTACTAAACGACAGAAGAATTCACCCCTCCACTTT.